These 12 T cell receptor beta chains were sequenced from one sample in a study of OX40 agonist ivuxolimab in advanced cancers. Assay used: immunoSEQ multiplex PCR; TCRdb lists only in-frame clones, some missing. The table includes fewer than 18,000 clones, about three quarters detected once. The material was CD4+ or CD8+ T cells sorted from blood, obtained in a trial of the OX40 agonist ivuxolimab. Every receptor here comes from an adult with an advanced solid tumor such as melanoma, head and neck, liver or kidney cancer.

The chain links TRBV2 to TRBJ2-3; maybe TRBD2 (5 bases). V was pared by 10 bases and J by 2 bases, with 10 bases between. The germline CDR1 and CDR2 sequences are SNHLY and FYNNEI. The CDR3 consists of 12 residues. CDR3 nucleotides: TGTGCCACCTTAGCGACCACAGATACGCAGTATTTT. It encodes CATLATTDTQYF.

The CDR3 DNA follows: TGTGCCAGTAAGGGACTAGCAAGCACAGATACGCAGTATTTT. Protein product: CASKGLASTDTQYF. The chain uses TRBV19 and TRBJ2-3, with 9 positions matching TRBD2. V shed 7 bases, J shed 0 bases, and the junction held 2 bases outside the gene matches. CDR3 length: 14 residues. CDR1 and CDR2 (germline): LNHDA, SQIVND (reference sequence).

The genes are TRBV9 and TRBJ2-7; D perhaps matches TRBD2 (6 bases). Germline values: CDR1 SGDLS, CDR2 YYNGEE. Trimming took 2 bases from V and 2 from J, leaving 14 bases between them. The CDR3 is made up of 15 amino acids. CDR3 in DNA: TGTGCCAGCAGCGTTGGGCTAGCGTCTACCTACGAGCAGTACTTC. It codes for CASSVGLASTYEQYF.

CDR3: CASSSKGAGELFF. DNA for the CDR3: TGTGCCAGCAGTTCTAAGGGGGCGGGGGAGCTGTTTTTT. This chain joins TRBV27 and TRBJ2-2, with TRBD1 identical over 7 bases. The CDR3 has 13 amino acids. The V and J ends lost 4 bases and 8 bases, in that order; junction bases with no gene match: 4. Germline V lookup: CDR1 MNHEY, CDR2 SMNVEV (reference sequence).

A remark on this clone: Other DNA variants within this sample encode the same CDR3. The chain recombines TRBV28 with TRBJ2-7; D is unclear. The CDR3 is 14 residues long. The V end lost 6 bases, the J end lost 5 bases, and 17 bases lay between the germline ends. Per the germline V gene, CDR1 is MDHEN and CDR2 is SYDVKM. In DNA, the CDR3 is TGTGCCAGCAGCCCCTCCATTGGGCAGGACGAGCAGTACTTC. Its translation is CASSPSIGQDEQYF.

CDR3 nucleotides: TGTGCCAGCAGTTTCGTCGGGGGCGCGGTTCGTGAAAAACTGTTTTTT. Amino acid sequence: CASSFVGGAVREKLFF. The rearrangement joins TRBV28 to TRBJ1-4; D possibly corresponds to TRBD1 (6 bases). The V end lost 3 bases, the J end lost 7 bases, and 18 bases lay between the germline ends. This CDR3 has 16 amino acids. The V gene's germline CDR1 is MDHEN and CDR2 SYDVKM.

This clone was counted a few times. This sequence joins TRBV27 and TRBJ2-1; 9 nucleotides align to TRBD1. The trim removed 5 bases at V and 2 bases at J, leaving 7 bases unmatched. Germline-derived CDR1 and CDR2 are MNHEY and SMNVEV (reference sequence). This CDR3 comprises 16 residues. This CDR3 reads CASSETGTGTYNEQFF. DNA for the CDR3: TGTGCCAGCAGTGAAACCGGGACAGGGACCTACAATGAGCAGTTCTTC.

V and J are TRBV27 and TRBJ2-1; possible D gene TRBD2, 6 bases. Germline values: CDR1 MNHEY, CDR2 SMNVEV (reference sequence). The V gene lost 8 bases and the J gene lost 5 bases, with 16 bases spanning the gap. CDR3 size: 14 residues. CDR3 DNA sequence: TGTGCCAGCGGGGCCGGGAGTACCCACAATGAGCAGTTCTTC. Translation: CASGAGSTHNEQFF.

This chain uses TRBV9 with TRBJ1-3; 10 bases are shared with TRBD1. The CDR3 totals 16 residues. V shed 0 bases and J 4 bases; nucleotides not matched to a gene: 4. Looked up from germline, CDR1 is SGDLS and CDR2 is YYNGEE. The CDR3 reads CASSVAGQGIGNTIYF. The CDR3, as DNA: TGTGCCAGCAGCGTAGCGGGACAGGGGATAGGAAACACCATATATTTT.

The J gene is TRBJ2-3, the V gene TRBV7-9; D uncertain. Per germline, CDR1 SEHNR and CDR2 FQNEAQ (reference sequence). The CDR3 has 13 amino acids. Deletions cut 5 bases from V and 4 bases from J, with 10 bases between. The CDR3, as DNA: TGTGCCAGCAGCGGCCCCGTCGCAGATACGCAGTATTTT. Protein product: CASSGPVADTQYF.

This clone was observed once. CDR3 region: CASSLMFGQPQHF. CDR3 in DNA: TGTGCCAGCAGTTTAATGTTTGGTCAGCCCCAGCATTTT. The J gene is TRBJ1-5, the V gene TRBV28; D remains unclear. Germline V gene lookup returns CDR1 MDHEN and CDR2 SYDVKM. Trimming removed 2 bases at V and 6 bases at J, with 8 bases between. The CDR3 is made up of 13 amino acids. The variable domain in full, with the rest retrieved from reference TRBV28 and TRBJ1-5, is DVKVTQSSRYLVKRTGEKVFLECVQDMDHENMFWYRQDPGLGLRLIYFSYDVKMKEKGDIPEGYSVSREKKERFSLILESASTNQTSMYLCASSLMFGQPQHFGDGTRLSIL.

CDR3 bases: TGTGCCAGCACCCCCACGGGGGCGGGCACAGATACGCAGTATTTT. It translates to CASTPTGAGTDTQYF. The chain recombines TRBV7-6 with TRBJ2-3; tentatively, D is TRBD1 or TRBD2 (6 bases each). CDR3 length equals 15 residues. Trimming left V 7 bases short and J 1 base short, with 15 bases between. Germline values: CDR1 SGHVS, CDR2 FNYEAQ.